Sequencing of this TCR beta chain was carried out in a study of blood T cell repertoires in COVID-19. In the study overall: Samples taken during acute and convalescent COVID-19 were collected in the United States, Italy and Spain. T cells, B-cell-depleted T cells, or PBMCs provided the cDNA or gDNA that served as material.

Trimming pared 1 base from V and 2 bases from J, leaving 11 bases between. Germline CDR1 and CDR2: MDHEN and SYDVKM. The CDR3 is 15 amino acids. Authors' analysis steps: Amplification with reference gene primers provided the estimates of nucleated cell counts. Libraries were prepared by immunoSEQ multiplex PCR; TCRdb keeps only in-frame clonotypes and omits some of them. D and trimming were read from the DNA, whereas the V and J calls and clone size are those reported in that table. The profile shows approximately 61,000 clones, about 86% of them singletons. V gene TRBV28 combines with J gene TRBJ2-5; TRBD1 might be the D (6 bases). Specimen: peripheral blood. The sequence was obtained from a woman older than 75 with active COVID-19. The CDR3 DNA is TGTGCCAGCAGTTTATCCCCGACAGGTCAAGAGACCCAGTACTTC. The encoded protein is CASSLSPTGQETQYF.